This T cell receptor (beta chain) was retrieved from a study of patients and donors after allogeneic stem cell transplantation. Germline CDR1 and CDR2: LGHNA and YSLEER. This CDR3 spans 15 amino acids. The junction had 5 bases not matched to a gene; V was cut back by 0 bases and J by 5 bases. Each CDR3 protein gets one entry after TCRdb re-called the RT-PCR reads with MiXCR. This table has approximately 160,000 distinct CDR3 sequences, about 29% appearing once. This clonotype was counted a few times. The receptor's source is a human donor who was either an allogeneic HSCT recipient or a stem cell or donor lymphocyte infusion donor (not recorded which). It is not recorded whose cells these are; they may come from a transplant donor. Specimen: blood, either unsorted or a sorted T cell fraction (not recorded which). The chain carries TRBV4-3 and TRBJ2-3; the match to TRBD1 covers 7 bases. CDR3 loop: CASSQERAGGDTQYF. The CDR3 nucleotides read TGCGCCAGCAGCCAAGAAAGGGCAGGGGGAGATACGCAGTATTTT.